The source of this TCR beta chain is a study of blood T cells in healthy people across ages. Study context: The template switching approach captured approximately one barcoded beta molecule for every two T cells.

A second PCR, run for roughly 7 to 11 cycles, used a sample-barcoded 5' primer plus a J-beta primer mix. TCRdb itself ran the 5' RACE reads through MiXCR, one entry per CDR3 protein. In the table there are more than 750,000 distinct CDR3 sequences, under 35% of which are singletons. The CDR3 has 13 residues. This clonotype came up a few times. These data are also associated with another study on T cells of mothers and their children.

The specimen sequenced was blood. The origin of this receptor is a woman between 40 and 55 years old in good health. The J gene is TRBJ2-1, the V gene TRBV21-1; TRBD1, the D gene given by the table, was not confirmed from the DNA. TRBV21-1 is reported as a pseudogene. CDR3 sequence: CASTPKRDRESFF. CDR3 DNA sequence: TGTGCCAGCACCCCAAAGAGGGACAGGGAGTCGTTCTTC.